These T cell receptor beta chains were read from a single sample in a study of T cell responses to AZD1222 COVID-19 vaccine. Here immunoSEQ multiplex PCR was the method, and the copy in TCRdb shows in-frame clones only, minus some. The sample yields 130,000 or so clones, roughly nine tenths seen once. Sample: peripheral blood, taken 28 days after the second AZD1222 dose. These receptors were obtained from an adult who received the AZD1222 COVID-19 vaccine. Each CDR3 is given with its conserved first and last residue. A D gene is named only where the DNA matches it firmly. Clone sizes are given selectively: once, few, many, or a class where the clone is expanded.

TRBJ1-2	TRBV6-1	-	14	-	TGTGCCAGCAGTGAAGTACCAGGGGCCTATGGCTACACCTTC	CASSEVPGAYGYTF
TRBJ2-2	TRBV5-4	-	15	TRBD2	TGTGCCAGCAGCTTTACTAGCGGGGCGATCGGGGAGCTGTTTTTT	CASSFTSGAIGELFF
TRBJ2-3	TRBV5-4	-	14	-	TGTGCCAGCAGCCCGGCAGCCACTGGGGATACGCAGTATTTT	CASSPAATGDTQYF
TRBJ1-2	TRBV6-5	once	14	TRBD1	TGTGCCAGCGGGTCCCGGGACAGGGGAAATGGCTACACCTTC	CASGSRDRGNGYTF
TRBJ2-1	TRBV7-9	-	14	-	TGTGCCAGCAGCTTAGGGCGGTGGGGGAATGAGCAGTTCTTC	CASSLGRWGNEQFF
TRBJ1-2	TRBV18	-	16	-	TGTGCCAGCTCACCACCGGCGTCCAGAGACGGTAGAGGCTACACCTTC	CASSPPASRDGRGYTF
TRBJ1-4	TRBV4-1	-	16	-	TGCGCCAGCAGCCAAGAGGCACCGTGGGGGCGTGGGAAACTGTTTTTT	CASSQEAPWGRGKLFF
TRBJ1-3	TRBV4-1	once	15	-	TGCGCCAGCAGCCAAGAGCGTCTCTCTGGAAACACCATATATTTT	CASSQERLSGNTIYF
TRBJ1-2	TRBV6-5	-	13	-	TGTGCCAGCCATAAGAATACCGAGGGAGGCTACACCTTC	CASHKNTEGGYTF
TRBJ2-7	TRBV7-2	-	15	TRBD2	TGTGCCAGCAGCTTAGGGTCGGGGGGGTCCTACGAGCAGTACTTC	CASSLGSGGSYEQYF
TRBJ1-6	TRBV15	-	16	-	TGTGCCACCAGCAGTGGGGAGGGCGCCCTCGTTTCACCCCTCCACTTT	CATSSGEGALVSPLHF
TRBJ1-3	TRBV5-1	-	17	-	TGCGCCAGCAGCTTGGCCCCAGGCAGATTCTCTGGAAACACCATATATTTT	CASSLAPGRFSGNTIYF
TRBJ2-3	TRBV6-1	-	14	TRBD1	TGTGCCAGCAGTGACAGGGGGAGCACAGATACGCAGTATTTT	CASSDRGSTDTQYF
TRBJ1-2	TRBV6-5	-	13	-	TGTGCCAGCAGTCCTCCTCCTTGGGTTGGCTACACCTTC	CASSPPPWVGYTF
TRBJ2-1	TRBV7-9	few	15	TRBD2	TGTGCCAGCAGCACCCAAGCGGGAGAAGCTCTTGAGCAGTTCTTC	CASSTQAGEALEQFF
TRBJ2-2	TRBV7-2	-	15	TRBD1	TGTGCCAGCAGCTATACGACAGGGGACACCGGGGAGCTGTTTTTT	CASSYTTGDTGELFF
TRBJ1-5	TRBV6-1	-	15	-	TGTGCCAGCAGTGAATCAGGGATTAGCAATCAGCCCCAGCATTTT	CASSESGISNQPQHF
TRBJ1-5	TRBV3-1/TRBV3-2	-	14	-	TGTGCCAGCAGCCAAGGAGGGGGAAATCAGCCCCAGCATTTT	CASSQGGGNQPQHF
TRBJ1-1	TRBV27	once	14	-	TGTGCCAGCAGTCCACTGGACCGAGACACTGAAGCTTTCTTT	CASSPLDRDTEAFF
TRBJ1-3	TRBV3-1/TRBV3-2	few	14	-	TGTGCCAGCAGCCTATCCTCTGGTGGAAACACCATATATTTT	CASSLSSGGNTIYF
TRBJ1-5	TRBV10-2	-	12	-	TGCGCCAGCAGTGCCCTTGGGCAGCCCCAGCATTTT	CASSALGQPQHF
TRBJ1-2	TRBV30	-	14	-	TGTGCCTGGAGTGTAAAAGGGGGGGACTATGGCTACACCTTC	CAWSVKGGDYGYTF
TRBJ2-3	TRBV6-4	-	17	TRBD2	TGTGCCAGCAGTCGCTCTTGGACTAGCGATAGCACAGATACGCAGTATTTT	CASSRSWTSDSTDTQYF
TRBJ2-5	TRBV4-2	-	15	TRBD1	TGTGCCAGCAGCCCAGGACAGGGTGGACGAGAGACCCAGTACTTC	CASSPGQGGRETQYF
TRBJ2-3	TRBV11-2	-	14	TRBD1	TGTGCCAGCACTCGACAGGGGGGGACAGATACGCAGTATTTT	CASTRQGGTDTQYF
TRBJ2-5	TRBV5-6	-	14	TRBD2	TGTGCCAGCAGGGCCCGAACTAGCGGTGAGACCCAGTACTTC	CASRARTSGETQYF
TRBJ1-1	TRBV19	-	13	-	TGTGCCAGTAGTGAACAACAGGTCACTGAAGCTTTCTTT	CASSEQQVTEAFF
TRBJ2-6	TRBV15	-	22	TRBD1	TGTGCCACCAGCAGAGCTATTTCGCAGCCGGGACAGAAAGGATCTGGGGCCAACGTCCTGACTTTC	CATSRAISQPGQKGSGANVLTF
TRBJ2-7	TRBV25-1	-	15	TRBD2	TGTGCCAGCTCCCCTCGTATGGCGGGAGTGGTCGAGCAGTACTTC	CASSPRMAGVVEQYF
TRBJ1-4	TRBV29-1	-	13	-	TGCAGCGTTGAAGGGGGGGTCGGGGAAAAACTGTTTTTT	CSVEGGVGEKLFF
TRBJ1-5	TRBV7-9	-	12	-	TGTGCCAGCAGCACCAGGGGCCAGCCCCAGCATTTT	CASSTRGQPQHF
TRBJ2-7	TRBV2	-	15	-	TGTGCCAGCACGACCGAGCTAGCTGGGGTAGGCGAGCAGTACTTC	CASTTELAGVGEQYF
TRBJ2-7	TRBV11-1	-	15	TRBD2	TGTGCCAGCAGCTGGACTAGCGGGACAGCCTACGAGCAGTACTTC	CASSWTSGTAYEQYF
TRBJ1-2	TRBV11-2	-	15	TRBD1	TGTGCCAGCAGCTCATATGGGACAGGGTTAGGCGGCTACACCTTC	CASSSYGTGLGGYTF
TRBJ2-5	TRBV4-1	-	14	-	TGCGCCAGCAGCCAACAGAAGGGGGGAGAGACCCAGTACTTC	CASSQQKGGETQYF
TRBJ1-4	TRBV2	-	14	-	TGTGCCAGCAGTGGGCCGGGGGCTAATGAAAAACTGTTTTTT	CASSGPGANEKLFF
TRBJ2-7	TRBV20-1	-	13	TRBD2	TGCAGTGCTAGTAAACGGGGGGGATACGAGCAGTACTTC	CSASKRGGYEQYF
TRBJ1-4	TRBV6-5	-	14	-	TGTGCCAGCAGTTACTTAGGGGCTAATGAAAAACTGTTTTTT	CASSYLGANEKLFF
TRBJ1-4	TRBV2	-	14	-	TGTGCCAGCAGGGCCGTCACAACTAATGAAAAACTGTTTTTT	CASRAVTTNEKLFF
TRBJ1-6	TRBV25-1	-	14	TRBD1	TGTGCCAGCAGTAGGACAGGGGATAATTCACCCCTCCACTTT	CASSRTGDNSPLHF
TRBJ1-2	TRBV19	-	16	TRBD1	TGTGCCAGTAGTGAATTGGGACAGAAGAATGACTATGGCTACACCTTC	CASSELGQKNDYGYTF
TRBJ1-2	TRBV28	-	13	-	TGTGCCAGCAGTTTATGGGGAGCCTATGGCTACACCTTC	CASSLWGAYGYTF
TRBJ1-2	TRBV19	-	13	-	TGTGCCAGTAGTATAAAACAGTTCTATGGCTACACCTTC	CASSIKQFYGYTF
TRBJ1-3	TRBV10-3	-	14	-	TGTGCCATCGGACCTTCTGACTCTGGAAACACCATATATTTT	CAIGPSDSGNTIYF
TRBJ2-1	TRBV3-1/TRBV3-2	-	17	TRBD2	TGTGCCAGCAGCCCCCAGGGGACTAGCGGGCCTTACAATGAGCAGTTCTTC	CASSPQGTSGPYNEQFF